This T cell receptor (beta chain) comes out of a study of blood T cell repertoires in COVID-19 (dated by TCRdb to the early 2020s). Regarding the complete study: Samples from collaborators originated in the United States, Italy and Spain and spanned both the acute and convalescent phases of COVID-19. The prospective study material was composed of cDNA or gDNA derived from T cells, B-cell-depleted T cells, or PBMCs. Deeply sampled blood TCRbeta repertoires from subjects exposed to, actively infected with, or recovered from COVID-19 were included in the dataset. A freely available public database, intended as a resource for researchers studying the immune response to SARS-CoV-2, is where the repertoires were released. Samples were obtained from the ongoing ImmuneRACE study (first 160 participants) and from some 1,300 subjects provided by 6 global collaborators. Sample metadata almost always included a de-identified subject ID, COVID-19 status, age in years and sex. Where HLA class I and class II types were available, the types were taken from metadata supplied by the sample provider, not from assay-based typing. Broader findings and caveats from the paper: The quantity of clinical and demographic metadata differed by source and by participant and was supplied without curation.

From the cysteine through the phenylalanine, the CDR3 covers 13 amino acids. Left in the record is the CDR3 DNA by itself, 39 bases read in frame from the first base. CDR1 is given as ENHRY and CDR2 as SYGVKD, both from the germline V gene. TCRbeta CDR3 regions were amplified from genomic DNA by means of the immunoSEQ Assay, a bias-controlled multiplex PCR. Regarding the original processing steps: The number of nucleated cells in each sample was estimated from the amplification of reference gene primers within the assay. Sequence reads were collapsed and filtered to measure the absolute abundance of every unique TCRbeta CDR3 rearrangement. Productive Simpson clonality was computed per sample as the square root of Simpson's diversity index over productive rearrangements. TCRdb re-hosts the immuneACCESS table, in-frame sequences only. Its copies lack some clones; in the studies checked, an unresolved V gene accounts for under half of them, and the cause for the rest is not known. D and trimming were read from the DNA, whereas the V and J calls and clone size are those reported in that table. This sample has over 90,000 clones in its table, and about 90% of those were observed once. In total, the top ten clones hold approximately 3.7% of the sample.

This clone was seen just once. No antigen is known for it. Germline and junction disagree at one end, which may indicate a read error. The collaborating institutions used their own protocols to collect whole blood in K2EDTA tubes. For TCRbeta analysis, collaborators shipped samples as frozen whole blood, isolated PBMCs, or DNA extracted from either of those sample types. The sequencing sample was made of peripheral blood. The TCR originated in a human donor in a cohort sampled during active COVID-19. The rearranged chain carries TRBV10-3 and TRBJ2-1; the central 10 bases match TRBD2. The DNA sequence is given as TGTGCCATCAGTGAGTCGGCTAGCGGGAGTGGCATCTTC. It encodes CAISESASGSGIF.